This is a list of T cell receptor beta chains from one sample in a study of PD-L1 blockade in urothelial cancer. The method was immunoSEQ multiplex PCR; TCRdb's version includes in-frame clones alone and lacks a portion of them. The sample includes 100,000 to 150,000 clones, roughly 80% of them seen just once. The specimen comprised PBMCs, sampled around atezolizumab (anti-PD-L1) treatment. These receptors came from a man aged 45-60 years with urothelial cancer. Both conserved end residues are part of each CDR3. Fields, in order: D gene, V gene, clone size, J gene, CDR3 DNA, CDR3 protein. D genes are given only for firm matches. Only part of the rows carry a size: once, few, many, or a class if the clone is expanded.

.,TRBV21-1,once,TRBJ2-1,TGTGCCAGCAGCCCAGGTCGGGGAATGGATGAGCAGTTCTTC,CASSPGRGMDEQFF
TRBD1,TRBV5-1,.,TRBJ2-3,TGCGCCAGCAGCCCTTCAGACAGGGTAGGGGGAGATACGCAGTATTTT,CASSPSDRVGGDTQYF
TRBD2,TRBV2,.,TRBJ2-5,TGTGCCAGCAGCACTAGCGGGAGTAAGATTTCGGGAGAGACCCAGTACTTC,CASSTSGSKISGETQYF
TRBD1,TRBV10-3,.,TRBJ1-5,TGTACCATCAGTGGGACAGGAGACGATCAGCCCCAGCATTTT,CTISGTGDDQPQHF
.,TRBV6-1,.,TRBJ2-7,TGTGCCAGCAGTGAACATCTAGCAACGAATTACGAGCAGTACTTC,CASSEHLATNYEQYF
.,TRBV10-1,.,TRBJ2-1,TGCGCCAGCAGTGAGCGGGAGCCCTACAATGAGCAGTTCTTC,CASSEREPYNEQFF
.,TRBV11-1,.,TRBJ2-4,TGTGCCAGCAGCCGGCGGGAGTCCAGGGGAGCCAAAAACATTCAGTACTTC,CASSRRESRGAKNIQYF
.,TRBV15,.,TRBJ2-3,TGTGCCACCAGCAGAGAACATTCCACAGATACGCAGTATTTT,CATSREHSTDTQYF
TRBD2,TRBV13,.,TRBJ2-7,TGTGCCAGCAGCCGAAGACTAGCGGGAGAGGTTTGGAACGAGCAGTACTTC,CASSRRLAGEVWNEQYF
.,TRBV30,.,TRBJ2-7,TGTGCCTGGAGGTTGCAGGGTTCCTACGAACAGTACTTC,CAWRLQGSYEQYF
.,TRBV28,.,TRBJ1-6,TGTGCCAGCAGTTTTGTCAACTATAATTCACCCCTCCACTTT,CASSFVNYNSPLHF
.,TRBV9,.,TRBJ2-5,TGTGCCAGCAGCGTAGCGTCTTTTGGAGGGGAGACCCAGTACTTC,CASSVASFGGETQYF
.,TRBV15,.,TRBJ2-1,TGTGCCACCACCCGGGACTCCATCAATGAGCAGTTCTTC,CATTRDSINEQFF
.,TRBV28,.,TRBJ1-2,TGTGCCAGCAGTCGTGGGACATTCATGTATGGCTACACCTTC,CASSRGTFMYGYTF
.,TRBV28,.,TRBJ1-5,TGTGCCAGCAGCTGGGACACCAATCAGCCCCAGCATTTT,CASSWDTNQPQHF
.,TRBV5-1,.,TRBJ1-2,TGCGCCAGCAGCTTGGCAGGGGCCACGAACTATGGCTACACCTTC,CASSLAGATNYGYTF
.,TRBV4-1,few,TRBJ1-1,TGCGCCAGCAGCCGAAATCGAGGGAACACTGAAGCTTTCTTT,CASSRNRGNTEAFF
TRBD2,TRBV2,.,TRBJ2-5,TGTGCCACCGTACTAGCGGGAGACGAGACCCAGTACTTC,CATVLAGDETQYF
.,TRBV7-9,few,TRBJ1-2,TGTGCCAGCAGCTTCCAGGGGAACTATGGCTACACCTTC,CASSFQGNYGYTF
.,TRBV14,.,TRBJ1-6,TGTGCCAGCAGCCTAGATGGACAGCCTAATTCACCCCTCCACTTT,CASSLDGQPNSPLHF
TRBD1,TRBV14,.,TRBJ1-3,TGTGCCAGCAGCCATCGCAGGGGGCCCGGAAACACCATATATTTT,CASSHRRGPGNTIYF